This T cell receptor (beta chain) was documented in a study of CD8+ T cells in alopecia areata. Described treatment: oral pan-JAK inhibitor, 5-10 mg twice daily. CDR1 MGHDK and CDR2 SYGVNS come from the germline V gene. V lost 5 bases and J lost 2, with 12 bases in between. This CDR3 contains 14 residues. RNA was extracted and reverse transcribed into cDNA as the sequencing template. The protocol was immunoSEQ multiplex PCR, while the TCRdb copy is restricted to in-frame clones and leaves out a portion. The sample carries fewer than 250,000 clones, approximately 60% recorded once. V usage is TRBV25-1 and J usage is TRBJ1-2; D gene ambiguous. Sequencing used CD4+ T cells sorted from blood, obtained at week 4, from a patient treated with tofacitinib. The clonotype comes from a human donor with alopecia areata. The CDR3 region is CASSNPGSNYGYTF. CDR3 DNA: TGTGCCAGCAGTAATCCAGGCTCGAACTATGGCTACACCTTC.